Each of the 20 T cell receptor beta chains below was sequenced from the same sample in a study of cytomegalovirus exposure and HLA in healthy donors. Primers: 60 Vbeta forward and 13 Jbeta reverse. The assay was immunoSEQ multiplex PCR, and TCRdb's table has in-frame clones only and misses some. The sample shows approximately 150,000 clones, roughly 82% of them seen only once. Material for sequencing was PBMCs. The source of these receptors is a man aged 18 to 29 in good health and CMV-seropositive.

The chain is built from TRBV6-4 and TRBJ2-1, with TRBD2 matching 8 bases. V lost 4 bases, J lost 5 bases, and 4 bases stayed unmatched. The CDR3 sequence is 14 residues long. Germline V gene lookup returns CDR1 MRHNA and CDR2 SNTAGT. The CDR3, as DNA: TGTGCCAGCAGTGTCACTAGCGGTAACAATGAGCAGTTCTTC. Amino acids: CASSVTSGNNEQFF.

The chain has TRBV28 and TRBJ1-1, with 7 bases aligning to TRBD1. The germline CDR1 and CDR2 sequences are MDHEN and SYDVKM. The trim removed 2 bases at V and 4 bases at J, leaving 1 base unmatched. The CDR3 length is 13 residues. The CDR3 protein is CASSLGTVTEAFF. Written as DNA, the CDR3 is TGTGCCAGCAGTTTAGGGACAGTCACTGAAGCTTTCTTT.

The V and J genes are TRBV10-2 and TRBJ2-1; 10 bases match TRBD2. Germline loops: CDR1 WSHSY, CDR2 SAAADI. V dropped 8 bases and J dropped 6; count of bases not matched to a gene: 4. The CDR3 is 13 amino acids. As DNA, the CDR3 is TGCGCCAGCTGGACTAGCGGATCCAATGAGCAGTTCTTC. Amino acid sequence: CASWTSGSNEQFF.

The CDR3, as DNA: TGCGCCAGCAGCCGACAGGGAGCTGGCTACGAGCAGTACTTC. It translates to CASSRQGAGYEQYF. The chain combines TRBV4-1 with TRBJ2-7, with 7 bases aligning to TRBD1. The CDR3 is 14 residues long. V lost 4 bases, J lost 3 bases, and 6 bases stayed unmatched. The germline CDR1 and CDR2 sequences are MGHRA and YSYEKL.

The table lists this clone with a few counts. The chain joins TRBV5-4 to TRBJ2-3, with 8 bases fitting TRBD2. Germline V CDR1 and CDR2: SGHNT, YYREEE (reference sequence). The CDR3 spans 15 residues. J gave up 1 base and V 0 bases, and 1 base lay outside the gene matches. DNA of the CDR3: TGTGCCAGCAGCTTGGTAGCGGGACGCACAGATACGCAGTATTTT. It translates to CASSLVAGRTDTQYF.

The V call is TRBV2, the J call TRBJ1-1, with D unclear. This CDR3 contains 13 residues. The ends were cut back, 1 base at V and 2 bases at J, with 5 bases in the middle. Germline values: CDR1 SNHLY, CDR2 FYNNEI. CDR3: CASSEGANTEAFF. DNA for the CDR3: TGTGCCAGCAGTGAAGGGGCAAACACTGAAGCTTTCTTT.

The chain recombines TRBV28 with TRBJ2-5, with 8 bases lining up with TRBD1. The CDR3 sequence is 13 residues long. Germline CDR1 is MDHEN and CDR2 is SYDVKM. V lost 2 bases and J lost 5; bases outside the gene matches: 1. This CDR3 is CASSLNRGETQYF. The CDR3 bases are TGTGCCAGCAGTTTAAACAGGGGGGAGACCCAGTACTTC. The full variable domain, completed using reference TRBV28 and TRBJ2-5, is DVKVTQSSRYLVKRTGEKVFLECVQDMDHENMFWYRQDPGLGLRLIYFSYDVKMKEKGDIPEGYSVSREKKERFSLILESASTNQTSMYLCASSLNRGETQYFGPGTRLLVL.

CDR3 amino acids: CASSYDSSGANVLTF. The CDR3 nucleotides are TGTGCCAGCAGTTACGACAGCTCTGGGGCCAACGTCCTGACTTTC. The V gene is TRBV6-5, the J gene TRBJ2-6, with a weak D call TRBD1 (5 bases). CDR1 and CDR2 (germline): MNHEY, SVGAGI. V lost 2 bases to trimming and J lost 0 bases, with 5 bases between them. The CDR3 totals 15 residues.

This clone has a single count. The CDR3 protein is CASSPGQGLPGNTIYF. The CDR3 DNA reads as TGTGCCAGCAGTCCGGGACAGGGGTTGCCTGGAAACACCATATATTTT. V usage is TRBV28 and J usage is TRBJ1-3, with 10 bases matching TRBD1. The germline V gene encodes CDR1 MDHEN and CDR2 SYDVKM. V shed 5 bases, J shed 2 bases, and the junction held 6 bases outside the gene matches. The CDR3 is 16 residues long.

V is TRBV6-1 and J is TRBJ1-1; D might be TRBD1 (5 bases). The germline V gene has CDR1 MNHNS and CDR2 SASEGT. V was cut by 4 bases and J by 3 bases, with 9 bases left in between. The CDR3 length is 13 residues. The DNA for the CDR3 is TGTGCCAGCAGTGTTGGGGACTACACTGAAGCTTTCTTT. This codes for CASSVGDYTEAFF.

This chain uses TRBV7-9 with TRBJ1-5; D possibly corresponds to TRBD1 (6 bases). CDR1 is SEHNR and CDR2 is FQNEAQ in the germline V gene (reference sequence). CDR3 size: 14 residues. V was pared by 5 bases and J by 4 bases, with 12 bases between. CDR3 coding DNA: TGTGCCAGCAGCCTCGACAGGTGGAATCAGCCCCAGCATTTT. As protein: CASSLDRWNQPQHF.

For the CDR3, the DNA is TGTGCCAGTACAAGCGGGAGGTACAATGAGCAGTTCTTC. It yields the protein CASTSGRYNEQFF. The chain employs TRBV19 and TRBJ2-1, with 9 bases fitting TRBD2. With V trimmed by 7 bases and J by 4 bases, 2 bases remained unmatched. Germline CDR1 and CDR2: LNHDA and SQIVND (reference sequence). The CDR3 is made up of 13 amino acids.

The V call is TRBV5-1, the J call TRBJ1-4; weak D call: TRBD1 (6 bases). From germline, CDR1 is SGHRS and CDR2 YFSETQ. V was cut by 4 bases and J by 4 bases, with 11 bases left in between. The CDR3 is 14 residues long. CDR3 in amino acids: CASSRTASNEKLFF. CDR3 in DNA: TGCGCCAGCAGCAGGACAGCGAGTAATGAAAAACTGTTTTTT.

The J gene is TRBJ2-1, the V gene TRBV19; possibly TRBD1 for D (6 bases). Germline CDR1 reads LNHDA; CDR2 reads SQIVND (reference sequence). The ends were cut back, 6 bases at V and 7 bases at J, with 13 bases in the middle. The CDR3 is 13 residues long. The CDR3 DNA reads as TGTGCCAGTAGGAACGACGGGACAAATGAGCAGTTCTTC. It encodes CASRNDGTNEQFF. Full variable domain (outside the CDR3, taken from reference TRBV19 and TRBJ2-1): DGGITQSPKYLFRKEGQNVTLSCEQNLNHDAMYWYRQDPGQGLRLIYYSQIVNDFQKGDIAEGYSVSREKKESFPLTVTSAQKNPTAFYLCASRNDGTNEQFFGPGTRLTVL.

The gene calls are TRBV29-1 and TRBJ2-7; 8 bases are shared with TRBD2. Germline CDR1 SQVTM, CDR2 ANQGSEA. V was pared by 6 bases and J by 3 bases, with 4 bases of the junction left unmatched. The CDR3 loop spans 12 amino acids. The CDR3 reads CSVPGGGYEQYF. The CDR3 nucleotides read TGCAGCGTCCCCGGGGGGGGCTACGAGCAGTACTTC.

This clone was counted between two and nine times. The chain uses TRBV9 and TRBJ2-2; the match to TRBD2 covers 13 bases. V gave up 4 bases and J gave up 7 bases; unmatched junction bases: 7. Germline CDR1 and CDR2: SGDLS and YYNGEE. The CDR3 consists of 16 residues. The CDR3: CASSRRTSGSGGELFF. The DNA for the CDR3 is TGTGCCAGCAGCAGACGGACTAGCGGGAGTGGCGGGGAGCTGTTTTTT.

The chain carries TRBV2 and TRBJ2-5; 11 bases are shared with TRBD2. This CDR3 region has 16 residues. Looked up from germline, CDR1 is SNHLY and CDR2 is FYNNEI. J was trimmed by 4 bases and V by 7 bases; bases with no gene match: 11. CDR3 in amino acids: CASIMTSGTQRETQYF. CDR3 nucleotide sequence: TGTGCCAGCATAATGACTAGCGGGACCCAAAGAGAGACCCAGTACTTC. Drawing the rest from reference TRBV2 and TRBJ2-5, the complete variable domain is EPEVTQTPSHQVTQMGQEVILRCVPISNHLYFYWYRQILGQKVEFLVSFYNNEISEKSEIFDDQFSVERPDGSNFTLKIRSTKLEDSAMYFCASIMTSGTQRETQYFGPGTRLLVL.

The table lists this clone with a few counts. CDR3 in amino acids: CASSYSGGGSYEQYF. For the CDR3, the DNA is TGTGCCAGCAGTTACTCGGGAGGTGGTTCTTACGAGCAGTACTTC. The V call is TRBV6-5, the J call TRBJ2-7; D is perhaps TRBD2 (6 bases). This CDR3 is built from 15 residues. V lost 0 bases, J lost 4 bases, and 13 bases lay in between. Germline V gives CDR1 MNHEY, CDR2 SVGAGI.

The CDR3 coding sequence is TGTGCCAGTCTCCCCCCGGACTATGGCTACACCTTC. Amino acid sequence: CASLPPDYGYTF. The chain links TRBV6-1 to TRBJ1-2; D uncertain. The V gene's germline CDR1 is MNHNS and CDR2 SASEGT. Trimming shortened V by 9 bases and J by 3 bases, and 11 bases separated the two germline ends. CDR3 length: 12 amino acids.

This clone was observed once. The CDR3 DNA reads as TGTGCCAGCAGTTCCCAGGAGGGACTGTTAAGCCAGTTCTTC. Protein sequence: CASSSQEGLLSQFF. This chain connects TRBV27 to TRBJ2-1, with TRBD2 as a possible D gene (6 bases). Germline CDR1 is MNHEY and CDR2 is SMNVEV (reference sequence). V lost 4 bases to trimming and J lost 13 bases, with 20 bases between them. This CDR3 is built from 14 residues.